This T cell receptor (beta chain) is from a study of T cells in Graves' hyperthyroidism and ophthalmopathy. Trimming shortened V by 7 bases and J by 5 bases, and 14 bases separated the two germline ends. The germline V gene has CDR1 SQVTM and CDR2 ANQGSEA. This CDR3 is built from 12 residues. Study-level findings and limits: Ophthalmopathy and stable hyperthyroidism were told apart by a 13 V-J model. Peripheral blood also featured most of the thyroid clonotypes expanded above 0.001. The model made its ophthalmopathy prediction, and onset followed a median roughly six months later.

This clonotype has a count of ten or more. Its antigen is unknown. The CDR3 regions of TCR beta were amplified from RNA transcripts. With the HTBI primer set, the TCR CDR3 went through a first round of RT-PCR. TCRdb called the multiplex PCR reads again in MiXCR, with one record for every CDR3 protein. The sample yields around 620,000 distinct CDR3 sequences, about 43% seen once. The chain is built from TRBV29-1 and TRBJ2-5, with D possibly being TRBD1 or TRBD2 (5 bases each). The specimen sequenced was peripheral blood or thyroid tissue (not recorded which). The sequence came from an adult woman with Graves' disease, either hyperthyroidism or ophthalmopathy (not recorded which). The CDR3 spells CSGQTPGETQYF. CDR3 sequence (DNA): TGCAGCGGACAGACGCCGGGGGAGACCCAGTACTTC.